These T cell receptor beta chains were read from a single sample in a study of early T cells in non-severe SARS-CoV-2 infection. One entry per CDR3 protein, called by TCRdb with MiXCR from the 5' RACE reads. This table has tens of thousands of distinct CDR3 sequences, about 11% appearing once. Sequenced material: whole blood, taken at baseline. The receptors were sampled from an adult who was a healthcare worker with PCR-confirmed SARS-CoV-2 infection or an uninfected control (not recorded which). CDR3s include the opening cysteine and the closing phenylalanine or tryptophan. The order of the fields is V gene, J gene, D gene, clone size, CDR3 protein, CDR3 DNA. A D gene is named only where the DNA matches it firmly. A clone size is listed for some rows: how often the clone was seen (once, few, many), or a class if it is expanded.

V gene: TRBV19; J gene: TRBJ2-2; D gene: TRBD1; clone size: -; CDR3 protein: CASSIPGQGTGELFF; CDR3 DNA: TGTGCCAGTAGTATTCCCGGACAGGGCACCGGGGAGCTGTTTTTT
V gene: TRBV7-3; J gene: TRBJ2-3; D gene: TRBD2; clone size: -; CDR3 protein: CASSFQEPGGRDTQYF; CDR3 DNA: TGTGCCAGCAGCTTTCAGGAGCCGGGGGGAAGAGATACGCAGTATTTT
V gene: TRBV7-3; J gene: TRBJ2-2; D gene: TRBD2; clone size: -; CDR3 protein: CASSFSPPGTSGGNTGELFF; CDR3 DNA: TGTGCCAGCAGCTTCTCCCCCCCCGGGACTAGCGGGGGGAACACCGGGGAGCTGTTTTTT
V gene: TRBV20-1; J gene: TRBJ1-1; D gene: -; clone size: few; CDR3 protein: CSARAENTEAFF; CDR3 DNA: TGCAGTGCTAGGGCAGAGAACACTGAAGCTTTCTTT
V gene: TRBV6-5; J gene: TRBJ1-2; D gene: TRBD1; clone size: -; CDR3 protein: CASSQGDRNYGYTF; CDR3 DNA: TGTGCCAGCAGTCAGGGGGACAGAAACTATGGCTACACCTTC
V gene: TRBV20-1; J gene: TRBJ2-7; D gene: TRBD2; clone size: few; CDR3 protein: CSASLAGAYEQYF; CDR3 DNA: TGCAGTGCTAGTCTAGCGGGGGCGTACGAGCAGTACTTC
V gene: TRBV20-1; J gene: TRBJ1-5; D gene: TRBD1; clone size: few; CDR3 protein: CSASTSTGASNQPQHF; CDR3 DNA: TGCAGTGCTTCTACCTCGACAGGGGCGTCCAATCAGCCCCAGCATTTT
V gene: TRBV20-1; J gene: TRBJ1-5; D gene: TRBD1; clone size: few; CDR3 protein: CSASDVGQGPSVPQHF; CDR3 DNA: TGCAGTGCTTCGGACGTCGGACAGGGCCCTTCTGTGCCCCAGCATTTT
V gene: TRBV2; J gene: TRBJ1-1; D gene: -; clone size: many; CDR3 protein: CASSDVGMATEAFF; CDR3 DNA: TGTGCCAGCAGTGATGTGGGAATGGCCACTGAAGCTTTCTTT
V gene: TRBV5-4; J gene: TRBJ2-5; D gene: TRBD1; clone size: many; CDR3 protein: CASSYGDRGQETQYF; CDR3 DNA: TGTGCCAGCAGCTACGGGGACAGGGGCCAAGAGACCCAGTACTTC
V gene: TRBV12-3/TRBV12-4; J gene: TRBJ2-3; D gene: -; clone size: -; CDR3 protein: CASSPDYVDTQYF; CDR3 DNA: TGTGCCAGCAGTCCGGACTATGTAGATACGCAGTATTTT
V gene: TRBV10-2; J gene: TRBJ1-2; D gene: -; clone size: -; CDR3 protein: CASSEYSRLIQDRDGYTF; CDR3 DNA: TGCGCCAGCAGTGAGTACAGCCGATTGATTCAGGATCGCGATGGCTACACCTTC
V gene: TRBV20-1; J gene: TRBJ2-7; D gene: -; clone size: many; CDR3 protein: CSASSRRILTGPYEQYF; CDR3 DNA: TGCAGTGCTAGTTCTCGAAGGATCCTGACAGGCCCCTACGAGCAGTACTTC
V gene: TRBV7-8; J gene: TRBJ1-1; D gene: TRBD1; clone size: few; CDR3 protein: CASSLVGGQGDTEAFF; CDR3 DNA: TGTGCCAGCAGCTTAGTAGGGGGACAGGGGGACACTGAAGCTTTCTTT
V gene: TRBV7-6; J gene: TRBJ1-2; D gene: -; clone size: -; CDR3 protein: CASSFEGTYGYTF; CDR3 DNA: TGTGCCAGCAGCTTTGAGGGGACCTATGGCTACACCTTC
V gene: TRBV27; J gene: TRBJ1-1; D gene: TRBD1; clone size: many; CDR3 protein: CASSRNRGDERLAFF; CDR3 DNA: TGTGCCAGCTCAAGAAACAGGGGAGATGAGCGTTTGGCTTTCTTT
V gene: TRBV2; J gene: TRBJ2-2; D gene: -; clone size: many; CDR3 protein: CASSEGQYTGELFF; CDR3 DNA: TGTGCCAGCAGTGAAGGGCAGTACACCGGGGAGCTGTTTTTT
V gene: TRBV6-1; J gene: TRBJ2-1; D gene: -; clone size: many; CDR3 protein: CASSVDGTSYNEQFF; CDR3 DNA: TGTGCCAGCAGCGTGGACGGCACCTCCTACAATGAGCAGTTCTTC
V gene: TRBV7-2; J gene: TRBJ1-1; D gene: -; clone size: -; CDR3 protein: CASSPSAQGNTEAFF; CDR3 DNA: TGTGCCAGCAGCCCTTCCGCACAGGGGAACACTGAAGCTTTCTTT
V gene: TRBV12-3/TRBV12-4; J gene: TRBJ1-1; D gene: -; clone size: many; CDR3 protein: CASSLPEGGTEAFF; CDR3 DNA: TGTGCCAGCAGTTTACCGGAGGGGGGGACTGAAGCTTTCTTT
V gene: TRBV6-6; J gene: TRBJ1-2; D gene: TRBD1; clone size: few; CDR3 protein: CASSVGQSYGYTF; CDR3 DNA: TGTGCCAGCAGTGTGGGACAGAGCTATGGCTACACCTTC
V gene: TRBV11-2; J gene: TRBJ2-1; D gene: -; clone size: -; CDR3 protein: CASSTRASGDNEQFF; CDR3 DNA: TGTGCCAGCAGCACTAGGGCTTCAGGGGACAATGAGCAGTTCTTC
V gene: TRBV28; J gene: TRBJ2-7; D gene: TRBD1; clone size: -; CDR3 protein: CASTQGALYEQYF; CDR3 DNA: TGTGCCAGCACGCAGGGGGCTTTGTACGAGCAGTACTTC
V gene: TRBV11-2; J gene: TRBJ2-2; D gene: -; clone size: few; CDR3 protein: CASSPTVTLTGELFF; CDR3 DNA: TGTGCCAGCAGCCCGACAGTGACCCTCACCGGGGAGCTGTTTTTT
V gene: TRBV20-1; J gene: TRBJ2-7; D gene: -; clone size: few; CDR3 protein: CSARAQTSYEQYF; CDR3 DNA: TGCAGTGCTAGAGCACAGACCTCCTACGAGCAGTACTTC
V gene: TRBV18; J gene: TRBJ2-7; D gene: -; clone size: many; CDR3 protein: CASSPGGGGSSYEQYF; CDR3 DNA: TGTGCCAGCTCACCTGGAGGGGGGGGGAGCTCCTACGAGCAGTACTTC
V gene: TRBV20-1; J gene: TRBJ1-5; D gene: TRBD1; clone size: -; CDR3 protein: CSAPGQENNQPQHF; CDR3 DNA: TGCAGTGCTCCGGGACAGGAAAACAATCAGCCCCAGCATTTT
V gene: TRBV29-1; J gene: TRBJ1-4; D gene: -; clone size: many; CDR3 protein: CLGAATNEKLFF; CDR3 DNA: TGCCTGGGGGCAGCAACTAATGAAAAACTGTTTTTT
V gene: TRBV29-1; J gene: TRBJ1-3; D gene: TRBD1; clone size: few; CDR3 protein: CSVEVGDRGTIYF; CDR3 DNA: TGCAGCGTTGAAGTAGGGGACAGGGGGACCATATATTTT
V gene: TRBV19; J gene: TRBJ2-1; D gene: TRBD1; clone size: -; CDR3 protein: CASSIVGTGGYNEQFF; CDR3 DNA: TGTGCCAGTAGTATAGTCGGGACAGGGGGCTACAATGAGCAGTTCTTC
V gene: TRBV20-1; J gene: TRBJ2-1; D gene: TRBD1; clone size: -; CDR3 protein: CSARNDRGPYNEQFF; CDR3 DNA: TGCAGTGCCCGAAATGACAGGGGGCCCTACAATGAGCAGTTCTTC